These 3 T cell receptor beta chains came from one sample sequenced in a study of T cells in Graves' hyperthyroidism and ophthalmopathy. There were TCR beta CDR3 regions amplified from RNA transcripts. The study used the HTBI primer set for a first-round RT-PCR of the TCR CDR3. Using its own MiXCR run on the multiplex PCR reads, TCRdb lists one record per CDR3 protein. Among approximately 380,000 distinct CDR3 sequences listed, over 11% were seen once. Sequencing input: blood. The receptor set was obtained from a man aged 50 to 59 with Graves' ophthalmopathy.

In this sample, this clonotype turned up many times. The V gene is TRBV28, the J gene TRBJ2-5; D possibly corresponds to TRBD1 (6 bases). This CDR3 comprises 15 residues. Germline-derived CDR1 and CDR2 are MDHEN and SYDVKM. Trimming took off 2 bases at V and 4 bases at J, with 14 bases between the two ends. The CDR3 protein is CASSLPGASLETQYF. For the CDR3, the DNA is TGTGCCAGCAGTTTACCAGGGGCAAGCCTAGAGACCCAGTACTTC.

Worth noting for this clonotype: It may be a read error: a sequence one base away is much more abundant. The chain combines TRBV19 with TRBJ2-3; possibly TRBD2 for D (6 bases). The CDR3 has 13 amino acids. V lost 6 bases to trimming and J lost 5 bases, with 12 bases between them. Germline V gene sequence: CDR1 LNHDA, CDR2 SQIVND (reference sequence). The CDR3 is CASRRAGIDTQYF. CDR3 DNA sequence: TGTGCCAGTAGACGGGCGGGAATAGATACGCAGTATTTT.

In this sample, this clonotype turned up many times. This chain's CDR3 is CASSLAAGETQYF. In nucleotides, the CDR3 is TGTGCCAGCAGCTTAGCAGCGGGAGAGACCCAGTACTTC. The rearrangement links TRBV11-2 to TRBJ2-5; D may be TRBD2 (6 bases). The ends were cut back, 1 base at V and 4 bases at J, with 7 bases in the middle. CDR3 length equals 13 residues. The germline V gene encodes CDR1 SGHAT and CDR2 FQNNGV.